This TCR beta chain was observed in a study of T cell repertoires in cytomegalovirus infection. At the level of the study: A matching HLA type, together with CMV infection, was signaled by public TCR beta signatures.

TCRdb re-analysed the reads in MiXCR, keeping a single row per CDR3 protein. The data hold approximately 550,000 distinct CDR3 sequences, with approximately 15% observed a single time. The CDR3 length is 15 residues. The V gene lost 4 bases and the J gene lost 3 bases, with 15 bases spanning the gap. Per germline, CDR1 SGHVS and CDR2 FQNEAQ. This clonotype has ten or more counts. The antigen is undetermined. Study-wide points: The cumulative frequency of public TCR beta families distinguished individuals who carried CMV together with the relevant HLA.

The J gene is TRBJ2-5, the V gene TRBV7-8; possibly TRBD2 for D (6 bases). This receptor was taken from a human donor in good health (CMV status not recorded). Some clones in this sample may be carry-over from other donors' samples. Sequencing was carried out using CD8+ T cells from PBMCs. The CDR3: CASSSLIGSKETQYF. The DNA for the CDR3 is TGTGCCAGCAGCTCACTAATCGGGAGCAAAGAGACCCAGTACTTC.